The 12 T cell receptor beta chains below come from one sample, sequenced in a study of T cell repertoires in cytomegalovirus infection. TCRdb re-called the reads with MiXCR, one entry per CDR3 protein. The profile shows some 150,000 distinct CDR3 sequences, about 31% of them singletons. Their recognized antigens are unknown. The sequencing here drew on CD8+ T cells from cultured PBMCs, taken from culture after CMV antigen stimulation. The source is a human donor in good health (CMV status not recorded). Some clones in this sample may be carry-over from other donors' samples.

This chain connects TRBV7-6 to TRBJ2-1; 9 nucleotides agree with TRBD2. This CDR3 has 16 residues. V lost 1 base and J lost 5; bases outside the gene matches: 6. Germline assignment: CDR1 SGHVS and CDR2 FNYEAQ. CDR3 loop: CASSLEGGGDDNEQFF. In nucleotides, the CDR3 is TGTGCCAGCAGCTTAGAAGGCGGGGGGGACGACAATGAGCAGTTCTTC.

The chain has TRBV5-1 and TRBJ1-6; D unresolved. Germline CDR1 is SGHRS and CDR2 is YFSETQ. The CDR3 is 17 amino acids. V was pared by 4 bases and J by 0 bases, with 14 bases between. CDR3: CASSPAPVNSYNSPLHF. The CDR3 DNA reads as TGCGCCAGCAGCCCGGCGCCAGTTAACTCCTATAATTCACCCCTCCACTTT.

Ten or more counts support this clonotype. CDR3 nucleotide sequence: TGTGCCAGCAGCTTAACAGAGTCCTACGAGCAGTACTTC. It translates to CASSLTESYEQYF. The chain carries TRBV7-6 and TRBJ2-7, with D hard to call. Trimming shortened V by 2 bases and J by 1 base, and 6 bases separated the two germline ends. The CDR3 is made up of 13 amino acids. The germline V gene encodes CDR1 SGHVS and CDR2 FNYEAQ.

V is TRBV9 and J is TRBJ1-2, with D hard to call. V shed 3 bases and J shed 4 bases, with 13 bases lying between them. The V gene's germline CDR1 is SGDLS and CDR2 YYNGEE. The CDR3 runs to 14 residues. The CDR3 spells CASSEREVGYGYTF. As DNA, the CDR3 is TGTGCCAGCAGCGAAAGAGAGGTCGGCTATGGCTACACCTTC.

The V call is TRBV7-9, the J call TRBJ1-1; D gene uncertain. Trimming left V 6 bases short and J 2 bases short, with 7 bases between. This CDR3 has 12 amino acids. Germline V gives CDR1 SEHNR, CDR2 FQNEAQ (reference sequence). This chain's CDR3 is CASRVGNTEAFF. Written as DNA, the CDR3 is TGTGCCAGCAGGGTGGGAAACACTGAAGCTTTCTTT.

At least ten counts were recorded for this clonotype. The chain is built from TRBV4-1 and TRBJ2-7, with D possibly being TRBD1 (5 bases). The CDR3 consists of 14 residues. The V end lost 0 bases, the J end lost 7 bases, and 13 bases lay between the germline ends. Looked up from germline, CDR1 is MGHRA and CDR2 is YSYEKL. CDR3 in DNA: TGCGCCAGCAGCCAAGATTCAGGGTTCCGAGAGCAGTACTTC. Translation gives CASSQDSGFREQYF.

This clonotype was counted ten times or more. CDR3 region: CASSYGGGQPQHF. The CDR3 nucleotides read TGTGCCAGCAGTTACGGTGGGGGACAGCCCCAGCATTTT. The chain couples TRBV6-5 to TRBJ1-5; D might be TRBD1 (5 bases). Germline CDR1 and CDR2: MNHEY and SVGAGI. This CDR3 has 13 residues. V was pared by 2 bases and J by 7 bases, with 9 bases between.

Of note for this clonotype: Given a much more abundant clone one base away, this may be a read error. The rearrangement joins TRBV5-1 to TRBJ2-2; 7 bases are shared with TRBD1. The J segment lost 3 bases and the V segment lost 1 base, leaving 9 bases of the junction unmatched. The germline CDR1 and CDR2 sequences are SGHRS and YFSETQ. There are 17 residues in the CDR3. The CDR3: CASSLRGQHRDTGELFF. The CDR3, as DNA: TGCGCCAGCAGCTTGAGGGGACAGCACCGCGACACCGGGGAGCTGTTTTTT.

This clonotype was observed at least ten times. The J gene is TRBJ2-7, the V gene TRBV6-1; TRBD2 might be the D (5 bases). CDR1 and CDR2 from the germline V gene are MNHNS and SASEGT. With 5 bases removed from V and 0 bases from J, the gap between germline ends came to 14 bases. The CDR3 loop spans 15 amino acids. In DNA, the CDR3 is TGTGCCAGCAGTATGGAACCCCGGGACTCCTACGAGCAGTACTTC. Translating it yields CASSMEPRDSYEQYF.

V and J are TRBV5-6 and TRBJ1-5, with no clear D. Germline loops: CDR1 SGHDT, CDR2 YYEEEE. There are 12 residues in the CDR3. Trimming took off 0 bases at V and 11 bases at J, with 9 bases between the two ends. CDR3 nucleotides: TGTGCCAGCAGCTTGGGGGCAGATGCCCAGCATTTT. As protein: CASSLGADAQHF.

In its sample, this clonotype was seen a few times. The CDR3 region is CASRIRIGQGNIEAFF. CDR3 nucleotide sequence: TGTGCCAGTAGGATTCGAATCGGACAGGGGAATATTGAAGCTTTCTTT. V and J are TRBV19 and TRBJ1-1; 9 nucleotides line up with TRBD1. CDR1 and CDR2 from the germline V gene are LNHDA and SQIVND (reference sequence). The trim removed 6 bases at V and 7 bases at J, leaving 15 bases unmatched. This CDR3 is built from 16 residues.

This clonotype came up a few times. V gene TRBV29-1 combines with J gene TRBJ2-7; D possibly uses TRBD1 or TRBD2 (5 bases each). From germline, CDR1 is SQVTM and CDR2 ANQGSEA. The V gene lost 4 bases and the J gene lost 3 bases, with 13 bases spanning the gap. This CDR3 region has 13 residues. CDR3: CSVGLGPDYEQYF. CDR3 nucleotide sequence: TGCAGCGTTGGGTTGGGACCCGACTACGAGCAGTACTTC.